A selection of T cell receptor beta chains follows, all from one sample in a study of control samples from healthy donors and cancer patients. Some clones are missing from TCRdb's copy, which holds only in-frame ones; the method was immunoSEQ multiplex PCR. Here the sample spans about 89,000 clones, 86% being singletons. The sample was blood. Receptors originate from a man under 40 in good health. Both conserved end residues are part of each CDR3. The D gene is left open where the match is weak.

TRBV5-1,14,TRBD1,CASSFAGQSTEAFF
TRBV27,13,-,CASSQFQYQPQHF
TRBV5-1,13,-,CASRAGANTEAFF
TRBV12-5,15,-,CASGPLKFNTDTQYF
TRBV13,13,TRBD1,CATQGQGIGELFF
TRBV7-6,15,-,CASSPGPSLYNEQFF
TRBV19,14,-,CASSIKPQGYEQYF
TRBV10-3,14,-,CAISDGGALTEAFF
TRBV9,16,TRBD1,CASSLRTGLSTDTQYF
TRBV7-2,11,-,CASSLYDTQYF
TRBV4-2,13,-,CASSQEGAYEQYF
TRBV2,15,-,CASSEGVGSTDTQYF
TRBV5-1,14,-,CASSPGGRNYEQYF
TRBV2,13,-,CASSPGGTGELFF
TRBV25-1,13,-,CASRGTAKNIQYF
TRBV7-9,15,-,CASSLDSNARFGCTF
TRBV27,17,TRBD2,CASSSPGTSGGGETQYF
TRBV5-1,15,-,CASSDPDTIGTEAFF
TRBV4-1,14,-,CASSQEGQNTEAFF
TRBV7-8,14,TRBD2,CASSARGVYNEQFF